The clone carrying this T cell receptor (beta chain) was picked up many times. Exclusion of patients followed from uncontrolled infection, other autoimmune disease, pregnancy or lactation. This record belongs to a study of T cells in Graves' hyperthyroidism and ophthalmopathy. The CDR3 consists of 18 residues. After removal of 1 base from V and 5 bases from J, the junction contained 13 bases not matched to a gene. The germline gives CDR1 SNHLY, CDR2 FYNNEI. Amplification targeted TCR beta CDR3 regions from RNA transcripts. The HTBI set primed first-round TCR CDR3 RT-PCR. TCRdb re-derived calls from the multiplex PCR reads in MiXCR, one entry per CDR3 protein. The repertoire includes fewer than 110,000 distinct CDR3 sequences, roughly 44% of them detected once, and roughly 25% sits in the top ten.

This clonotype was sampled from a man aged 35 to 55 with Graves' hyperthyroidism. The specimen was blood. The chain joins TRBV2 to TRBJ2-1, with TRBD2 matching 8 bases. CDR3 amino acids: CASSEVGLGRRQDNEQFF. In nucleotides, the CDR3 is TGTGCCAGCAGTGAAGTGGGACTAGGAAGGCGTCAGGACAATGAGCAGTTCTTC.